A selection of T cell receptor beta chains follows, all from one sample in a study of spatial heterogeneity in lung cancer. TCRdb re-derived calls from the 5' RACE reads in MiXCR, one entry per CDR3 protein. The sample lists around 19,000 distinct CDR3 sequences; 15% were seen once. Specimen: lung tumor tissue, collected at surgery. These receptors all come from a female donor with early-stage non-small cell lung cancer. Each CDR3 is given with its conserved first and last residue. The D gene is left open where the match is weak. Part of the rows lack a size; the others show once, few, many or a class for expanded clones.

V gene: TRBV7-2; clone size: few; D gene: TRBD1; J gene: TRBJ2-3; CDR3 DNA: TGTGCCAGCAGCTTAGGGGGGACAGCTACGCAGTATTTT; CDR3 protein: CASSLGGTATQYF
V gene: TRBV6-5; clone size: many; D gene: TRBD2; J gene: TRBJ2-3; CDR3 DNA: TGTGCCACCGGACTAGCGGGAGAGGGAGATACGCAGTATTTT; CDR3 protein: CATGLAGEGDTQYF
V gene: TRBV29-1; clone size: many; D gene: -; J gene: TRBJ2-3; CDR3 DNA: TGCAGCGTTGCCCGGTCTACAGATACGCAGTATTTT; CDR3 protein: CSVARSTDTQYF
V gene: TRBV10-3; clone size: many; D gene: -; J gene: TRBJ2-1; CDR3 DNA: TGTGCCATCAGTGAAAGGGGACTAAGGGGGAATGAGCAGTTCTTC; CDR3 protein: CAISERGLRGNEQFF
V gene: TRBV20-1; clone size: medium-sized; D gene: -; J gene: TRBJ1-2; CDR3 DNA: TGCAGTGCTAGAGATCGGCGGGGGCTCTATGGCTACACCTTC; CDR3 protein: CSARDRRGLYGYTF
V gene: TRBV5-1; clone size: -; D gene: -; J gene: TRBJ2-7; CDR3 DNA: TGCGCCAGCAGCTTGGTTTCCGCGGGGGAGCAGTACTTC; CDR3 protein: CASSLVSAGEQYF
V gene: TRBV19; clone size: -; D gene: TRBD1; J gene: TRBJ2-2; CDR3 DNA: TGTGCCAGTAGTTTTGGACAGGCCGGGGAGCTGTTTTTT; CDR3 protein: CASSFGQAGELFF
V gene: TRBV7-2; clone size: many; D gene: TRBD2; J gene: TRBJ2-3; CDR3 DNA: TGTGCCAGCAGCTGCGTGGGGGGAGGGACAGATACGCAGTATTTT; CDR3 protein: CASSCVGGGTDTQYF
V gene: TRBV6-1; clone size: many; D gene: TRBD2; J gene: TRBJ2-3; CDR3 DNA: TGTGCCAGCAGTGACGGACTAGCGGGAGGTTCAGATACGCAGTATTTT; CDR3 protein: CASSDGLAGGSDTQYF
V gene: TRBV15; clone size: many; D gene: TRBD2; J gene: TRBJ2-1; CDR3 DNA: TGTGCCACCAGCAGAGATCGGGGGACTAAGCAGTTCTTC; CDR3 protein: CATSRDRGTKQFF
V gene: TRBV20-1; clone size: few; D gene: TRBD1; J gene: TRBJ2-1; CDR3 DNA: TGCAGTGCAAAGGACAGGGCTCGGATTGAGCAGTTCTTC; CDR3 protein: CSAKDRARIEQFF
V gene: TRBV9; clone size: -; D gene: -; J gene: TRBJ2-3; CDR3 DNA: TGTGCCAGCAGCGTAGAGCCCCTAGGTACGCAGTATTTT; CDR3 protein: CASSVEPLGTQYF
V gene: TRBV28; clone size: -; D gene: TRBD1; J gene: TRBJ2-7; CDR3 DNA: TGTGCCAGCAGTCTCCAGGGGGTACCCTACGAGCAGTACTTC; CDR3 protein: CASSLQGVPYEQYF
V gene: TRBV29-1; clone size: -; D gene: -; J gene: TRBJ2-3; CDR3 DNA: TGCAGCGTGGTACAGCATACGCAGTATTTT; CDR3 protein: CSVVQHTQYF
V gene: TRBV4-2; clone size: many; D gene: -; J gene: TRBJ2-3; CDR3 DNA: TGTGCCAGCAGCCACCCGAGGACTAAGAGAGATACGCAGTATTTT; CDR3 protein: CASSHPRTKRDTQYF
V gene: TRBV5-4; clone size: many; D gene: -; J gene: TRBJ2-1; CDR3 DNA: TGTGCCAGCAGCACACGACTCCTACGGCATGAGCAGTTCTTC; CDR3 protein: CASSTRLLRHEQFF
V gene: TRBV5-1; clone size: many; D gene: TRBD2; J gene: TRBJ2-1; CDR3 DNA: TGCGCCAGCAGCTTGGAAGCGGGAGGTTTCAAGAATGAGCAGTTCTTC; CDR3 protein: CASSLEAGGFKNEQFF
V gene: TRBV7-3; clone size: medium-sized; D gene: TRBD2; J gene: TRBJ2-1; CDR3 DNA: TGTGCCAGCAGCCTGGACCCAATGACGGGGGGGGGGTATTACAATGAGCAGTTCTTC; CDR3 protein: CASSLDPMTGGGYYNEQFF
V gene: TRBV29-1; clone size: few; D gene: -; J gene: TRBJ2-1; CDR3 DNA: TGCAGCTCCCTTTTGACGGTCGGACAGTTCTTC; CDR3 protein: CSSLLTVGQFF
V gene: TRBV27; clone size: many; D gene: -; J gene: TRBJ2-5; CDR3 DNA: TGTGCCAGCAGTTTATATGGGGGGACCCAGTACTTC; CDR3 protein: CASSLYGGTQYF
V gene: TRBV6-1; clone size: many; D gene: TRBD2; J gene: TRBJ2-5; CDR3 DNA: TGTGCCAGCAGTAGGGGACTAGCCAAAGAGACCCAGTACTTC; CDR3 protein: CASSRGLAKETQYF
V gene: TRBV7-8; clone size: -; D gene: TRBD2; J gene: TRBJ2-1; CDR3 DNA: TGTGCCAGCAGCTTAGCGCTTGGGAAAGCGGGAGAAGAGCAGTTCTTC; CDR3 protein: CASSLALGKAGEEQFF
V gene: TRBV7-2; clone size: few; D gene: -; J gene: TRBJ2-2; CDR3 DNA: TGTGCCAGCAGCTTGGGGCCGGTTGGGACCGGGGAGCTGTTTTTT; CDR3 protein: CASSLGPVGTGELFF
V gene: TRBV20-1; clone size: many; D gene: TRBD2; J gene: TRBJ2-3; CDR3 DNA: TGCAGTGCTAGAGGCGGCGGGAGGGCCTCAGATACGCAGTATTTT; CDR3 protein: CSARGGGRASDTQYF
V gene: TRBV12-3/TRBV12-4; clone size: many; D gene: TRBD1; J gene: TRBJ2-7; CDR3 DNA: TGTGCCAGCAGCTGGACAGGGTCAGGCGAGCAGTACTTC; CDR3 protein: CASSWTGSGEQYF
V gene: TRBV6-1; clone size: few; D gene: -; J gene: TRBJ2-5; CDR3 DNA: TGTGCCAGCAGTGCTCGGGCTATCCAAGAGACCCAGTACTTC; CDR3 protein: CASSARAIQETQYF
V gene: TRBV6-1; clone size: -; D gene: -; J gene: TRBJ2-3; CDR3 DNA: TGTGCCCGCAGGTGGCGGGGAGATACGCAGTATTTT; CDR3 protein: CARRWRGDTQYF
V gene: TRBV28; clone size: many; D gene: -; J gene: TRBJ1-5; CDR3 DNA: TGTGCCAGCAGCCGAAATCAGCCCCAGCATTTT; CDR3 protein: CASSRNQPQHF
V gene: TRBV29-1; clone size: many; D gene: -; J gene: TRBJ2-1; CDR3 DNA: TGCAGCGTTCGGGCGCTTGGGGGTTACAATGAGCAGTTCTTC; CDR3 protein: CSVRALGGYNEQFF
V gene: TRBV6-5; clone size: medium-sized; D gene: -; J gene: TRBJ1-3; CDR3 DNA: TGTGCCAGCAGTGGGACCTATGGAAACACCATATATTTT; CDR3 protein: CASSGTYGNTIYF
V gene: TRBV29-1; clone size: -; D gene: TRBD2; J gene: TRBJ2-1; CDR3 DNA: TGCAGCGTTGCCCCGGCGGGAGTGGGTTTGGATGAGCAGTTCTTC; CDR3 protein: CSVAPAGVGLDEQFF
V gene: TRBV27; clone size: many; D gene: -; J gene: TRBJ2-7; CDR3 DNA: TGTGCCAGCAGCCCGACCCCCCTGAACTACGAGCAGTACTTC; CDR3 protein: CASSPTPLNYEQYF
V gene: TRBV6-6; clone size: few; D gene: TRBD1; J gene: TRBJ1-1; CDR3 DNA: TGTGCCAGCAGTAAAGGACAGGGGGAAGGAAAGAACACTGAAGCTTTCTTT; CDR3 protein: CASSKGQGEGKNTEAFF
V gene: TRBV5-5; clone size: -; D gene: TRBD2; J gene: TRBJ2-1; CDR3 DNA: TGTGCCAGCAGCTCCCTAGCGGGCGACCCCAACAATCGGAGGCAGTTCTTC; CDR3 protein: CASSSLAGDPNNRRQFF
V gene: TRBV3-1; clone size: -; D gene: -; J gene: TRBJ2-5; CDR3 DNA: TGTGCCAGCAGCCAACGGCGAGAGACCCAGTACTTC; CDR3 protein: CASSQRRETQYF
V gene: TRBV10-3; clone size: many; D gene: -; J gene: TRBJ2-7; CDR3 DNA: TGTGCCATCAGTGAGAGGACATACGAGCAGTACTTC; CDR3 protein: CAISERTYEQYF
V gene: TRBV21-1; clone size: few; D gene: -; J gene: TRBJ2-1; CDR3 DNA: TGTGCCAGCAGCAGGAGGATACGACTAGCGGGAGCCTCCTACAATGAGCAGTTCTTC; CDR3 protein: CASSRRIRLAGASYNEQFF
V gene: TRBV20-1; clone size: -; D gene: TRBD2; J gene: TRBJ2-6; CDR3 DNA: TGCAGTGCTAGCCCGATATGGGGGGGTGGGGCCAACGTCCTGACTTTC; CDR3 protein: CSASPIWGGGANVLTF
V gene: TRBV12-3/TRBV12-4; clone size: -; D gene: TRBD2; J gene: TRBJ2-1; CDR3 DNA: TGTGCCAGCAGTTTGGAGGGAGGGAATCCCTACAATGAGCAGTTCTTC; CDR3 protein: CASSLEGGNPYNEQFF
V gene: TRBV7-2; clone size: medium-sized; D gene: -; J gene: TRBJ2-7; CDR3 DNA: TGTGCCAGCAGCCTGCAAGGCGGGGGCGGCTCCTACGAGCAGTACTTC; CDR3 protein: CASSLQGGGGSYEQYF
V gene: TRBV3-1; clone size: -; D gene: TRBD2; J gene: TRBJ2-7; CDR3 DNA: TGTGCCAGCAGCCAAGTGATTAGCGGGAGTTCCTACGAGCAGTACTTC; CDR3 protein: CASSQVISGSSYEQYF
V gene: TRBV11-2; clone size: -; D gene: -; J gene: TRBJ2-3; CDR3 DNA: TGTACCAGCAGCTCGGACGGATTTAGCACAGATACGCAGTATTTT; CDR3 protein: CTSSSDGFSTDTQYF
V gene: TRBV20-1; clone size: few; D gene: TRBD2; J gene: TRBJ2-3; CDR3 DNA: TGCAGTGCATTTGGACTAGAAGGTCCAGATACGCAGTATTTT; CDR3 protein: CSAFGLEGPDTQYF
V gene: TRBV6-2/TRBV6-3; clone size: few; D gene: -; J gene: TRBJ2-4; CDR3 DNA: TGTGCCAGCAGTTTGCCAGAAAACATTCAGTACTTC; CDR3 protein: CASSLPENIQYF
V gene: TRBV12-3/TRBV12-4; clone size: medium-sized; D gene: TRBD2; J gene: TRBJ2-1; CDR3 DNA: TGTGCCAGCAGGGAACTAGCGGGGGCTAACAATGAGCAGTTCTTC; CDR3 protein: CASRELAGANNEQFF
V gene: TRBV4-1; clone size: many; D gene: TRBD2; J gene: TRBJ2-7; CDR3 DNA: TGCGCCAGCAGCCAAGTCGCGGGACTAGCGCACTCCTACGAGCAGTACTTC; CDR3 protein: CASSQVAGLAHSYEQYF